This T cell receptor (beta chain) was obtained from a study of shared clonotypes between healthy human individuals. The wider study: A couple of women and a few men aged 18 to 49 made up the donors.

As to this clone: The target antigen is unknown.

Assay used: immunoSEQ multiplex PCR; TCRdb lists only in-frame clones, some missing. The sample includes about 1.5 million clones, 98% of them seen just once. This CDR3 region has 11 residues. Trimming shortened V by 7 bases and J by 7 bases, and 10 bases separated the two germline ends. Germline V gives CDR1 SNHLY, CDR2 FYNNEI. Study-wide results and limits: Across subsets, estimated richness was generally greater for naive than for memory populations. Rarefaction analysis demonstrated incomplete sorted-subset sequencing notwithstanding large depth.

Naive CD4+ cells were CD45RA-selected; the remaining cells were memory. Sequencing was done on a sample of naive CD4+ T cells sorted from blood. The subset here: CD45RA+ positively selected. The sequence came from a man aged 25 to 45 in good health. This chain connects TRBV2 to TRBJ2-5; no clear D gene. The CDR3 sequence is CASIGDGTQYF. Written as DNA, the CDR3 is TGTGCCAGCATTGGGGATGGGACCCAGTACTTC.